The T cell receptor beta chain described here comes from a study of early T cells in non-severe SARS-CoV-2 infection. Overall study context: Chains stayed unpaired after sequencing of bulk RNA from unsorted whole blood. Study-wide findings and caveats: Clonotype matching in VDJdb favored anti-spike CD8 responses and did not capture private and CD4 specificities.

The TCR library protocol was used to attach unique molecular identifiers. These identifiers were attached to individual cDNA molecules. MiXCR, applied by TCRdb to the 5' RACE reads, yields one record per CDR3 protein. The data show about 33,000 distinct CDR3 sequences, 4.7% seen once. Ten or more counts support this clonotype. The antigen is undetermined. The V end was cut by 2 bases, the J end by 4 bases, with 14 bases between. Germline V gene sequence: CDR1 DFQATT, CDR2 SNEGSKA (reference sequence). This CDR3 has 14 residues. The chain combines TRBV20-1 with TRBJ2-5; D is unresolved. Sequenced sample: whole blood. The clonotype comes from an adult who was a healthcare worker with PCR-confirmed SARS-CoV-2 infection or an uninfected control (not recorded which). The CDR3 is CSARLGIGVETQYF. CDR3 in DNA: TGCAGTGCTAGACTGGGGATCGGTGTAGAGACCCAGTACTTC.